A single sample is the source of the 7 T cell receptor beta chains below, sequenced in a study of cytomegalovirus exposure and HLA in healthy donors. TCRdb's table, derived via immunoSEQ multiplex PCR, lists solely in-frame clones and lacks some. Here the sample spans 90,000 to 110,000 clones, 86% being singletons. The source material was PBMCs. These receptors were obtained from a woman under 30 in good health and CMV-seropositive.

The sample holds a few counts of this clone. This chain uses TRBV20-1 with TRBJ1-1, with D uncertain. Trimming removed 1 base at V and 4 bases at J, with 4 bases between. This CDR3 spans 11 amino acids. Per germline, CDR1 DFQATT and CDR2 SNEGSKA (reference sequence). This CDR3 reads CSARGATEAFF. The CDR3 DNA follows: TGCAGTGCTAGAGGGGCCACTGAAGCTTTCTTT.

The chain joins TRBV6-1 to TRBJ2-3; no definite D call. Germline V gene data show CDR1 as MNHNS and CDR2 as SASEGT. The CDR3 extends over 18 amino acids. Trimming pared 2 bases from V and 2 bases from J, leaving 20 bases between. The CDR3 sequence is CASSELSRAQVVTDTQYF. Here the CDR3 DNA reads TGTGCCAGCAGTGAATTAAGTAGAGCTCAGGTAGTCACAGATACGCAGTATTTT.

This clone was counted a single time. The J gene is TRBJ2-5, the V gene TRBV29-1; D is perhaps TRBD2 (7 bases). The V gene's germline CDR1 is SQVTM and CDR2 ANQGSEA. The CDR3 totals 13 residues. The germline V and J ends were trimmed by 6 bases and 1 base, with 12 bases remaining between them. The CDR3 region has the DNA TGCAGCGTCGAGGGGGGGCTCCAAGAGACCCAGTACTTC. This codes for CSVEGGLQETQYF.

This chain links TRBV9 with TRBJ1-5; maybe TRBD1 (5 bases). This CDR3 is 14 amino acids long. From germline, CDR1 is SGDLS and CDR2 YYNGEE. Trimming cost V 3 bases and J 0 bases, with 7 bases left between them. CDR3 amino acids: CASSAGFSNQPQHF. DNA of the CDR3: TGTGCCAGCAGCGCAGGGTTTAGCAATCAGCCCCAGCATTTT.

The rearrangement links TRBV9 to TRBJ2-1, with 14 bases lining up with TRBD2. Germline CDR1 reads SGDLS; CDR2 reads YYNGEE. V gave up 4 bases and J gave up 3 bases; unmatched junction bases: 9. The CDR3 has 18 amino acids. The CDR3 sequence is CASSLPGLAGEGYNEQFF. The CDR3, as DNA: TGTGCCAGCAGCCTGCCGGGACTAGCGGGGGAGGGCTACAATGAGCAGTTCTTC.

J is TRBJ1-4 and V is TRBV5-1; D is unclear. Germline-derived CDR1 and CDR2 are SGHRS and YFSETQ. Trimming cost V 0 bases and J 5 bases, with 11 bases left between them. CDR3 size: 15 residues. The CDR3 protein is CASSLGTVVNEKLFF. In nucleotides, the CDR3 is TGCGCCAGCAGCTTGGGAACAGTAGTCAATGAAAAACTGTTTTTT. The entire variable domain, with the rest obtained from reference TRBV5-1 and TRBJ1-4, is as follows: KAGVTQTPRYLIKTRGQQVTLSCSPISGHRSVSWYQQTPGQGLQFLFEYFSETQRNKGNFPGRFSGRQFSNSRSEMNVSTLELGDSALYLCASSLGTVVNEKLFFGSGTQLSVL.

The chain is built from TRBV28 and TRBJ1-6; 7 bases are a match to TRBD1. Germline V gene data show CDR1 as MDHEN and CDR2 as SYDVKM. CDR3 length equals 15 residues. V lost 4 bases, J lost 19 bases, and 19 bases stayed unmatched. The CDR3 spells CASSSYGIKQGRGHF. The CDR3 DNA is TGTGCCAGCAGTTCTTATGGAATAAAACAGGGGAGAGGGCACTTT.